The 20 T cell receptor beta chains presented below share a single source sample, sequenced in a study of T cell changes during pregnancy in multiple sclerosis. Produced via immunoSEQ multiplex PCR; TCRdb's table is partial and in-frame only. Altogether under 30,000 clones are present, approximately 89% being singletons, with the ten largest covering approximately 6.6%. Specimen: CD8+ T cells from peripheral blood mononuclear cells, collected after pregnancy. These receptors originate from a female donor with multiple sclerosis, enrolled in a pregnancy study.

The V gene is TRBV7-2, the J gene TRBJ2-7, with 10 bases aligning to TRBD2. The V segment lost 4 bases and the J segment 9 bases; nucleotides outside the gene matches: 15. The CDR3 spans 16 residues. Germline-derived CDR1 and CDR2 are SGHTA and FQGNSA. The CDR3 loop reads CASSSDSSGGMKGQYF. The DNA of the CDR3 is TGTGCCAGCAGCTCAGACTCTAGCGGGGGCATGAAGGGGCAGTACTTC.

This clone has only one observation. The CDR3 bases are TGTGCCAGCAGTTTGGACACAACTAGCAATCAGCCCCAGCATTTT. Protein product: CASSLDTTSNQPQHF. The rearrangement joins TRBV28 to TRBJ1-5; tentatively, D is TRBD1 (5 bases). The ends were cut back, 3 bases at V and 0 bases at J, with 9 bases in the middle. The germline CDR1 and CDR2 sequences are MDHEN and SYDVKM. The CDR3 loop spans 15 amino acids. Variable domain in full (rest from reference TRBV28 and TRBJ1-5): DVKVTQSSRYLVKRTGEKVFLECVQDMDHENMFWYRQDPGLGLRLIYFSYDVKMKEKGDIPEGYSVSREKKERFSLILESASTNQTSMYLCASSLDTTSNQPQHFGDGTRLSIL.

J is TRBJ2-1 and V is TRBV6-4; tentatively, D is TRBD2 (6 bases). V was cut by 4 bases and J by 7 bases, with 17 bases left in between. Germline V CDR1 and CDR2: MRHNA, SNTAGT. The CDR3 spans 15 residues. The CDR3 sequence is CASSVEGESWNEQFF. CDR3 bases: TGTGCCAGCAGTGTGGAGGGAGAATCTTGGAATGAGCAGTTCTTC.

V gene TRBV27 combines with J gene TRBJ1-2, with a weak D call TRBD1 (5 bases). Germline CDR1 reads MNHEY; CDR2 reads SMNVEV (reference sequence). The V and J ends lost 4 bases and 8 bases respectively, with 17 bases between them. This CDR3 has 14 amino acids. The CDR3, as DNA: TGTGCCAGCAGTTCCCCGGGACTATCAAAGGGCTACACCTTC. Its translation: CASSSPGLSKGYTF.

This clone was detected only once. The V and J genes are TRBV9 and TRBJ2-3; a possible D gene is TRBD1 (6 bases). The length of the CDR3 is 16 residues. The germline V gene has CDR1 SGDLS and CDR2 YYNGEE. Trimming stripped 5 bases from V and 3 bases from J, with 19 bases between. The CDR3 coding sequence is TGTGCCAGCAGGCCCGGCGGCAGGGGATCAACAGATACGCAGTATTTT. Its translation is CASRPGGRGSTDTQYF. Full variable domain (remainder filled in from reference TRBV9 and TRBJ2-3): DSGVTQTPKHLITATGQRVTLRCSPRSGDLSVYWYQQSLDQGLQFLIQYYNGEERAKGNILERFSAQQFPDLHSELNLSSLELGDSALYFCASRPGGRGSTDTQYFGPGTRLTVL.

The chain employs TRBV7-9 and TRBJ1-5, with D perhaps matching TRBD1 (6 bases). The V gene's germline CDR1 is SEHNR and CDR2 FQNEAQ (reference sequence). This CDR3 is 15 amino acids long. Trimming pared 8 bases from V and 4 bases from J, leaving 18 bases between. For the CDR3, the DNA is TGTGCCAGCGCCCCAGCGGGAGGGGGAAATCAGCCCCAGCATTTT. Amino acid sequence: CASAPAGGGNQPQHF.

The rearrangement joins TRBV4-1 to TRBJ1-3; 7 bases match TRBD1. This CDR3 has 14 amino acids. J lost 2 bases, V lost 5 bases, and 3 bases had no gene match. Germline CDR1 and CDR2: MGHRA and YSYEKL. The CDR3 sequence: CASSETGTGNTIYF. Written as DNA, the CDR3 is TGCGCCAGCAGCGAGACAGGGACTGGAAACACCATATATTTT.

The chain links TRBV7-2 to TRBJ2-7; possible D gene TRBD2, 6 bases. The V end lost 5 bases, the J end lost 3 bases, and 20 bases lay between the germline ends. The germline CDR1 and CDR2 sequences are SGHTA and FQGNSA. This CDR3 has 16 amino acids. The CDR3 here is CASSRPGEALGYEQYF. The CDR3 DNA reads as TGTGCCAGCAGCCGACCTGGGGAGGCCCTGGGCTACGAGCAGTACTTC.

V gene TRBV5-1 combines with J gene TRBJ1-1, with TRBD1 matching 7 bases. Trimming removed 4 bases from V and 0 bases from J; junction bases left unmatched: 15. The germline V gene has CDR1 SGHRS and CDR2 YFSETQ. This CDR3 spans 18 amino acids. CDR3 nucleotides: TGCGCCAGCAGCCGTTGGTTAAGGGGGCAACCGATGAACACTGAAGCTTTCTTT. Protein sequence: CASSRWLRGQPMNTEAFF.

The V gene is TRBV30, the J gene TRBJ1-5; TRBD1 might be the D (6 bases). Germline lookup yields CDR1 GTSNPN and CDR2 SVGIG (reference sequence). The CDR3 totals 14 residues. V lost 2 bases, J lost 3 bases, and 11 bases lay in between. The CDR3 region is CAWSFTGNNQPQHF. In DNA form, the CDR3 reads TGTGCCTGGAGTTTTACAGGGAACAATCAGCCCCAGCATTTT.

The chain is built from TRBV30 and TRBJ2-1, with D perhaps TRBD2 (5 bases). CDR1 is GTSNPN and CDR2 is SVGIG in the germline V gene (reference sequence). CDR3 length equals 14 residues. In DNA, the CDR3 is TGTGCATCGGCGGAAGTAGCGTCCTACAATGAGCAGTTCTTC. Protein sequence: CASAEVASYNEQFF.

V is TRBV7-2 and J is TRBJ2-7, with 8 bases fitting TRBD2. Losses at the gene ends were 5 bases for V and 2 bases for J; bases not matched to a gene: 5. The CDR3 runs to 14 residues. Germline V gene lookup returns CDR1 SGHTA and CDR2 FQGNSA. CDR3 sequence: CASSTGLAAYEQYF. CDR3 nucleotide sequence: TGTGCCAGCAGCACAGGACTAGCCGCCTACGAGCAGTACTTC.

The chain couples TRBV5-6 to TRBJ2-5, with 7 bases that match TRBD1. This CDR3 region has 15 residues. CDR1 and CDR2 (germline): SGHDT, YYEEEE. The junction had 7 bases not matched to a gene; V was cut back by 4 bases and J by 1 base. The CDR3 spells CASSLTQGVQETQYF. CDR3 in DNA: TGTGCCAGCAGCCTGACTCAGGGGGTCCAAGAGACCCAGTACTTC.

The chain is built from TRBV5-1 and TRBJ2-6; TRBD1 matches 8 bases. CDR3 length equals 18 residues. Germline loops: CDR1 SGHRS, CDR2 YFSETQ. Losses at the gene ends were 4 bases for V and 4 bases for J; bases not matched to a gene: 13. CDR3 nucleotide sequence: TGCGCCAGCAGCAGGCAGGGGGCTCTAGAATCCGGGGCCAACGTCCTGACTTTC. This translates into CASSRQGALESGANVLTF. Looking up the rest from reference TRBV5-1 and TRBJ2-6 gives the full variable domain: KAGVTQTPRYLIKTRGQQVTLSCSPISGHRSVSWYQQTPGQGLQFLFEYFSETQRNKGNFPGRFSGRQFSNSRSEMNVSTLELGDSALYLCASSRQGALESGANVLTFGAGSRLTVL.

This chain links TRBV9 with TRBJ2-7; D is perhaps TRBD1 (6 bases). V lost 0 bases and J 2 bases, leaving 12 bases between the germline ends. This CDR3 is 15 amino acids long. Looked up from germline, CDR1 is SGDLS and CDR2 is YYNGEE. The CDR3 DNA follows: TGTGCCAGCAGCGTAGATGGGGGCATGGCCTACGAGCAGTACTTC. The encoded protein is CASSVDGGMAYEQYF.

The sample holds one count of this clone. The chain links TRBV5-4 to TRBJ1-5; D gene uncertain. CDR3 size: 14 residues. The germline V gene encodes CDR1 SGHNT and CDR2 YYREEE (reference sequence). V was pared by 3 bases and J by 5 bases, with 12 bases between. CDR3 DNA: TGTGCCAGCAGCTCTGGAGAATCGGATCAGCCCCAGCATTTT. Protein: CASSSGESDQPQHF. Full variable domain (remainder filled in from reference TRBV5-4 and TRBJ1-5): ETGVTQSPTHLIKTRGQQVTLRCSSQSGHNTVSWYQQALGQGPQFIFQYYREEENGRGNFPPRFSGLQFPNYSSELNVNALELDDSALYLCASSSGESDQPQHFGDGTRLSIL.

CDR3 coding DNA: TGTGCCAGTAGTTTTAGCGGGAGCTACGAGCAGTACTTC. Its translation is CASSFSGSYEQYF. V usage is TRBV19 and J usage is TRBJ2-7; 9 bases agree with TRBD2. Germline-derived CDR1 and CDR2 are LNHDA and SQIVND (reference sequence). The CDR3 loop spans 13 amino acids. The junction had 2 bases not matched to a gene; V was cut back by 5 bases and J by 3 bases.

This chain connects TRBV7-2 to TRBJ1-5; D is ambiguous. V lost 1 base and J 3 bases, leaving 13 bases between the germline ends. The CDR3 totals 16 residues. Per germline, CDR1 SGHTA and CDR2 FQGNSA. CDR3 loop: CASSLGAGRTNQPQHF. The CDR3 DNA reads as TGTGCCAGCAGCTTAGGGGCAGGTCGTACCAATCAGCCCCAGCATTTT.

This clone is termed medium-sized (0.01 to 0.1%). The J gene is TRBJ2-7, the V gene TRBV4-2; 7 bases fit TRBD1. CDR3 size: 15 residues. J gave up 2 bases and V 1 base, and 5 bases lay outside the gene matches. Germline loops: CDR1 LGHNA, CDR2 YNFKEQ. The CDR3 DNA reads as TGTGCCAGCAGCCAAGGGGACAGTGAAGCCTACGAGCAGTACTTC. Translated, it gives CASSQGDSEAYEQYF.

This clone was observed a handful of times. The chain links TRBV6-1 to TRBJ2-7; 8 bases agree with TRBD2. With 1 base clipped from V and 5 bases from J, the junction kept 7 bases outside the gene matches. The V gene's germline CDR1 is MNHNS and CDR2 SASEGT. This CDR3 is built from 15 residues. The CDR3 coding sequence is TGTGCCAGCAGTGAAGTTCTAACTAGCGGAGACGAGCAGTACTTC. Protein product: CASSEVLTSGDEQYF.